This paragraph covers one T cell receptor beta chain sequence. Its antigen is unknown. It was with a sample-barcoded 5' primer and a J-beta primer mix that a second PCR of about 6 to 12 cycles was run. A template-switch adaptor that had 12 random nucleotides put a tag on each cDNA molecule. TCRdb processed the 5' RACE reads anew with MiXCR; each CDR3 protein has one entry. The sample yields about 1.5 million distinct CDR3 sequences, around 42% seen once. Healthy Caucasian individuals from Russia aged roughly 6 to 100 were enrolled as donors. No fewer than 6 million PBMCs went into each sample. The sample comes from a study of blood T cells in healthy people across ages. This CDR3 has 11 residues. V gave up 1 base and J gave up 5 bases, with 6 bases separating them. Germline CDR1 is DFQATT and CDR2 is SNEGSKA (reference sequence). Study-level points and caveats: Unsorted PBMCs blocked a conclusive comparison of naive and antigen-experienced cells.

The TCR sequence derives from a woman between 18 and 29 years old in good health. Sequenced sample: blood. V gene TRBV20-1 combines with J gene TRBJ2-7, with D uncertain. In nucleotides, the CDR3 is TGCAGTGCTAGAGCAGGCGACGAGCAGTACTTC. Its protein is CSARAGDEQYF.